This record looks at one T cell receptor beta chain sequence and its context. Per the study methods: Amplification with reference gene primers provided the estimates of nucleated cell counts. TCRdb's copy holds only in-frame clones and misses some; the assay was immunoSEQ multiplex PCR. That table furnishes V, J and clone size, whereas the DNA furnished D and trimming. The sample consists of 200,000 to 300,000 clones, more than 70% of them appearing once. This sample stems from a study of blood T cell repertoires in COVID-19. Study at large: Material from acute and convalescent COVID-19 was sourced from the United States, Italy and Spain. PBMCs, B-cell-depleted T cells, or T cells were the source of the cDNA or gDNA that made up the material.

This TCR came from a man aged 80 or over with acute or convalescent COVID-19. Sample: peripheral blood.

Written as DNA, the CDR3 is TGTGCCAGCAGCCAACGACAGGGGGCAGGGGAGCAGTACTTC. Its protein product is CASSQRQGAGEQYF. The J gene is TRBJ2-7, the V gene TRBV2; 10 bases fit TRBD1. CDR3 length: 14 amino acids. Germline V lookup: CDR1 SNHLY, CDR2 FYNNEI. Trimming cost V 6 bases and J 7 bases; bases outside gene matches: 9. Complete variable domain (other parts from reference TRBV2 and TRBJ2-7): EPEVTQTPSHQVTQMGQEVILRCVPISNHLYFYWYRQILGQKVEFLVSFYNNEISEKSEIFDDQFSVERPDGSNFTLKIRSTKLEDSAMYFCASSQRQGAGEQYFGPGTRLTVT.